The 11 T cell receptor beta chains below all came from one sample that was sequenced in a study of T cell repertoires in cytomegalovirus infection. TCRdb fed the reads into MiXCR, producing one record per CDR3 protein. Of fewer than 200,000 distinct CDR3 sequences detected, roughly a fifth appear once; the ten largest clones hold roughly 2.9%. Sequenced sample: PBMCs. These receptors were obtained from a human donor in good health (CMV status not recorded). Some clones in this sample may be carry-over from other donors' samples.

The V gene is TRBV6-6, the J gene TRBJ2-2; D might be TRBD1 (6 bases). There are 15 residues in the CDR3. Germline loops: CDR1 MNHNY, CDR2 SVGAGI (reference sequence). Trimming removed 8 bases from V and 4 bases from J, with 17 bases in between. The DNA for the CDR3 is TGTGCCAGCCGACCCCGGCAGGGGACCACCGGGGAGCTGTTTTTT. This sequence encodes CASRPRQGTTGELFF.

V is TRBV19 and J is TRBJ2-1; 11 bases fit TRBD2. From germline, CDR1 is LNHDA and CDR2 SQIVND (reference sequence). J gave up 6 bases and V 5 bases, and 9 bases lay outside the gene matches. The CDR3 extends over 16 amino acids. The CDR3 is CASSAGLAGAFNEQFF. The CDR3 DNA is TGTGCCAGTAGTGCCGGACTAGCGGGCGCCTTCAATGAGCAGTTCTTC.

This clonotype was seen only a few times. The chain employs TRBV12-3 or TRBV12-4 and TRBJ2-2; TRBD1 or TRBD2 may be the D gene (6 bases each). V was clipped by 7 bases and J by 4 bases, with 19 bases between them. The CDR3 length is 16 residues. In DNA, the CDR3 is TGTGCCAGCACTCAACAGGGAGGTCGAGCCACCGGGGAGCTGTTTTTT. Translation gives CASTQQGGRATGELFF.

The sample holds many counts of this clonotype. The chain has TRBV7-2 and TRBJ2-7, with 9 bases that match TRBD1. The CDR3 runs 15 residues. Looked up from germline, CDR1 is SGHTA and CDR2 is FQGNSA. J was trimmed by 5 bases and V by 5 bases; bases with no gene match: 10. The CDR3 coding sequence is TGTGCCAGCAGCCCCCCTCCCGGGACAGGGAACGAGCAGTACTTC. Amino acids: CASSPPPGTGNEQYF. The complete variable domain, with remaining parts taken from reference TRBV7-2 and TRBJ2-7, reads GAGVSQSPSNKVTEKGKDVELRCDPISGHTALYWYRQSLGQGLEFLIYFQGNSAPDKSGLPSDRFSAERTGGSVSTLTIQRTQQEDSAVYLCASSPPPGTGNEQYFGPGTRLTVT.

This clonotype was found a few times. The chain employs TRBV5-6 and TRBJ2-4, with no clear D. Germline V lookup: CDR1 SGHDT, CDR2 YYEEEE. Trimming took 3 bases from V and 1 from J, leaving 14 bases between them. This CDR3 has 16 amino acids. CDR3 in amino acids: CASSSRTPHAKNIQYF. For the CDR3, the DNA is TGTGCCAGCAGCTCCCGGACCCCGCATGCCAAAAACATTCAGTACTTC.

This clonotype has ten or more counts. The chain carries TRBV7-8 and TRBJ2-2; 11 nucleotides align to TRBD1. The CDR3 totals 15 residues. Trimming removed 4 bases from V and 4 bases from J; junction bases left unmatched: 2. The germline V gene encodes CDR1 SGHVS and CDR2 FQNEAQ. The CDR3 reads CASSSGQGGTGELFF. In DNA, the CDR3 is TGTGCCAGCAGCTCGGGACAGGGGGGCACCGGGGAGCTGTTTTTT.

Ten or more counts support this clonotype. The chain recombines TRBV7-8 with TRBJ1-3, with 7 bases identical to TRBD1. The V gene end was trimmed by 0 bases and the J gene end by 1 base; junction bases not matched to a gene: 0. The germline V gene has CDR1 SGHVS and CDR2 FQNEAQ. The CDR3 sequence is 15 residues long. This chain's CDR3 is CASSLAGQSGNTIYF. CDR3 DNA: TGTGCCAGCAGCTTAGCGGGACAGTCTGGAAACACCATATATTTT.

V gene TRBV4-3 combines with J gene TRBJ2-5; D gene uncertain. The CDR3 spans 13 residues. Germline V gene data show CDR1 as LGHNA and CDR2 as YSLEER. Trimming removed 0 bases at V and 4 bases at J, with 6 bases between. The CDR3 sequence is CASSQDQLETQYF. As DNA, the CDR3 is TGCGCCAGCAGCCAAGATCAGTTAGAGACCCAGTACTTC.

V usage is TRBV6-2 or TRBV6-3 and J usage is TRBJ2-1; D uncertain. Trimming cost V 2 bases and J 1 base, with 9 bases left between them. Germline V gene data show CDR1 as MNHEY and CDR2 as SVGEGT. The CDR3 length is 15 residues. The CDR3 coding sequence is TGTGCCAGCAGTTACAGGGTCAGATCCTACAATGAGCAGTTCTTC. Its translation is CASSYRVRSYNEQFF.

Written as DNA, the CDR3 is TGTGCCAGCAGCATAATAGCGGGAGGGCCAAATGAGCAGTTCTTC. Translating it yields CASSIIAGGPNEQFF. The chain employs TRBV5-6 and TRBJ2-1; 11 nucleotides align to TRBD2. Germline V gene data show CDR1 as SGHDT and CDR2 as YYEEEE. CDR3 size: 15 residues. The V segment lost 4 bases and the J segment 7 bases; nucleotides outside the gene matches: 7.

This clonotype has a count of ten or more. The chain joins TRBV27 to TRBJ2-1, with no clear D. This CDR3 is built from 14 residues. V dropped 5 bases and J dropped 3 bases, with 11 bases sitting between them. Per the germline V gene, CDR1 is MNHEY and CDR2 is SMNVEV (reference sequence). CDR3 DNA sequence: TGTGCCAGCAGTGTCTGGTCGAACTACAATGAGCAGTTCTTC. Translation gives CASSVWSNYNEQFF.